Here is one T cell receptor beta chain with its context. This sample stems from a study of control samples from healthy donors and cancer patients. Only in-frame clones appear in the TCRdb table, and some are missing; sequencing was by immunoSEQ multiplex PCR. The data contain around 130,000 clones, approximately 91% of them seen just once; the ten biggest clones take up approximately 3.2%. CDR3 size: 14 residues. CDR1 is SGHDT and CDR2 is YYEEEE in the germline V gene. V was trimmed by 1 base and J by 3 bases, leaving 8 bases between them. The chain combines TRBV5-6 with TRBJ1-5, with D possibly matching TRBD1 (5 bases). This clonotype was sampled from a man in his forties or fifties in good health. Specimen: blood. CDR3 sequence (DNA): TGTGCCAGCAGCTTGCAGGGAACCAATCAGCCCCAGCATTTT. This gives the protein CASSLQGTNQPQHF.